The T cell receptor (beta chain) described here comes from a study of blood T cell repertoires in COVID-19. Turning to the study itself: The study drew acute and convalescent COVID-19 samples from the United States, Italy and Spain. T cells, B-cell-depleted T cells, or PBMCs supplied cDNA or gDNA.

Authors' data handling: Scientists estimated how many nucleated cells there were by amplifying reference gene primers. Only in-frame clones appear in the TCRdb table, and some are missing; sequencing was by immunoSEQ multiplex PCR. V and J calls and clone size are as listed in that table; D and trimming were resolved from the DNA. The sample gives approximately 310,000 clones, roughly 86% of which show up once; approximately 8% is in the top ten. This sequence was found in a woman aged 45 to 65 who had recovered from COVID-19. Sequenced input: peripheral blood.

The CDR3 region has the DNA TGCAGTGCTAGTCTTGTATCCCCCTCGGGAGATACGCAGTATTTT. It specifies CSASLVSPSGDTQYF. V is TRBV20-1 and J is TRBJ2-3; D remains ambiguous. Germline V gene data show CDR1 as DFQATT and CDR2 as SNEGSKA (reference sequence). The CDR3 spans 15 residues. Trimming took 3 bases from V and 5 from J, leaving 18 bases between them.